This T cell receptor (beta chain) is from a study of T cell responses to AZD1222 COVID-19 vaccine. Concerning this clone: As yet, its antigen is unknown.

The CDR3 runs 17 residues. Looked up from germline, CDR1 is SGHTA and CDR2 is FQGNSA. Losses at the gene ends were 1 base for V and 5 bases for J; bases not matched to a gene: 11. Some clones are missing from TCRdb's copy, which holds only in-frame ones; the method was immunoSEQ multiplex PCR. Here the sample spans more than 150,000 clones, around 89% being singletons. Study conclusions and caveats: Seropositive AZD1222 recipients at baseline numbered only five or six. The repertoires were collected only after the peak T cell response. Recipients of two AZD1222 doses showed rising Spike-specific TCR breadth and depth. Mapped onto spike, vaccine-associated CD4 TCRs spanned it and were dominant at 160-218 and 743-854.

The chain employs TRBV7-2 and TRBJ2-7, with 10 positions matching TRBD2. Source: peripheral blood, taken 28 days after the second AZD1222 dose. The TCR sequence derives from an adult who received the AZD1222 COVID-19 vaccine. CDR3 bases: TGTGCCAGCAGCTTAGTCCACCTAGCGGGAGCACCCCACGAGCAGTACTTC. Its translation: CASSLVHLAGAPHEQYF.